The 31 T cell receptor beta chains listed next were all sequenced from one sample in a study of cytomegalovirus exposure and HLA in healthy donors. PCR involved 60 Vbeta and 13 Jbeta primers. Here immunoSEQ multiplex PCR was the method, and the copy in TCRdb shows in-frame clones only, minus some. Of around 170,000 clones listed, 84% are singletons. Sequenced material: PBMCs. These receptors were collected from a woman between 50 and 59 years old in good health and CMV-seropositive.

CDR3 DNA: TGCGCCAGCAGCCTGATACTCGGACTAGCGGGGAACCCGAACATCCAAGAGACCCAGTACTTC. It translates to CASSLILGLAGNPNIQETQYF. The chain recombines TRBV4-1 with TRBJ2-5; 12 bases align to TRBD2. CDR1 is MGHRA and CDR2 is YSYEKL in the germline V gene. V shed 4 bases and J 1 base; nucleotides not matched to a gene: 19. The length of the CDR3 is 21 residues.

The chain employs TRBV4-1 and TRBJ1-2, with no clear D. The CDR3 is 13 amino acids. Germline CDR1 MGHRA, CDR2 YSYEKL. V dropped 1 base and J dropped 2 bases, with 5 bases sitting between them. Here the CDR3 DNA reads TGCGCCAGCAGCCAAGTCCAGAACTATGGCTACACCTTC. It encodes CASSQVQNYGYTF.

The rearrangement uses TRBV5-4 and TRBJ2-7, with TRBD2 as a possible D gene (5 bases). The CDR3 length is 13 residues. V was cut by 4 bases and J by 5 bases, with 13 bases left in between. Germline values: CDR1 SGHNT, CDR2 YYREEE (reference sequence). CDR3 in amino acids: CASSRTARDEQYF. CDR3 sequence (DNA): TGTGCCAGCAGCCGGACTGCTAGGGACGAGCAGTACTTC.

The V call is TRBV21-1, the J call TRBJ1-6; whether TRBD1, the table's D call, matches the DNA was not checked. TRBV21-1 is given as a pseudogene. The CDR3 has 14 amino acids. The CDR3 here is CASSPRRGTSPLHF. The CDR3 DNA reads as TGTGCCAGCAGCCCCCGCAGGGGAACTTCACCCCTCCACTTT.

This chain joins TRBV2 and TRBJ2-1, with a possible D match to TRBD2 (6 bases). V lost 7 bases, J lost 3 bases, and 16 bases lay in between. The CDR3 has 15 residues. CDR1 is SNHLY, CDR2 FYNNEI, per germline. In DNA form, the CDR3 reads TGTGCCAGCATGAAAGGGAGGACCGTCTACAATGAGCAGTTCTTC. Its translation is CASMKGRTVYNEQFF.

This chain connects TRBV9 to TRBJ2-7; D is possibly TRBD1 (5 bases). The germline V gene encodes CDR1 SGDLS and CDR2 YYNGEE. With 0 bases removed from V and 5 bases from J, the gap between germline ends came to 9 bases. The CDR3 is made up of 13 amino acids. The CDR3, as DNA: TGTGCCAGCAGCGTAGACAGGTCGGACGAGCAGTACTTC. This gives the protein CASSVDRSDEQYF.

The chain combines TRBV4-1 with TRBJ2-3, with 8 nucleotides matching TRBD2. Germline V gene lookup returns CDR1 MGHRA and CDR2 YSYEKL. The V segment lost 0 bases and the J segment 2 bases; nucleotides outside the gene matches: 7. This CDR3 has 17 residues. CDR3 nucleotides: TGCGCCAGCAGCCAAGATAGCGCCGGGGGGGACACAGATACGCAGTATTTT. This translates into CASSQDSAGGDTDTQYF.

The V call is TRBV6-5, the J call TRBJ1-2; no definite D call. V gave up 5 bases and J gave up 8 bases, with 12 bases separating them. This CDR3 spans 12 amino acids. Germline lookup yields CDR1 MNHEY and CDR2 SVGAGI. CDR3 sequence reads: CASSEAGWGYTF. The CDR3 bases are TGTGCCAGCAGTGAAGCCGGGTGGGGCTACACCTTC.

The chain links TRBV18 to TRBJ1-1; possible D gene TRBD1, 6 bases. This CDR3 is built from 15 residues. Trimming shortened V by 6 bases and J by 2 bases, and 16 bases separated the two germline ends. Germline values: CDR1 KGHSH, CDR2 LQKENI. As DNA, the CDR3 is TGTGCCAGCTCGCTGACCGGGACACCTAACACTGAAGCTTTCTTT. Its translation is CASSLTGTPNTEAFF. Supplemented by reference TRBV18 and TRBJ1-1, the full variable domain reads NAGVMQNPRHLVRRRGQEARLRCSPMKGHSHVYWYRQLPEEGLKFMVYLQKENIIDESGMPKERFSAEFPKEGPSILRIQQVVRGDSAAYFCASSLTGTPNTEAFFGQGTRLTVV.

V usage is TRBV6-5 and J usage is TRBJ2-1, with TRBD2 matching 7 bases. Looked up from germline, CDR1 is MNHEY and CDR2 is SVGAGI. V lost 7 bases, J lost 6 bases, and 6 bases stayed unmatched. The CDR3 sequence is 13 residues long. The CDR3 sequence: CASIRLAGNEQFF. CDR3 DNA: TGTGCCAGCATCCGACTAGCAGGCAATGAGCAGTTCTTC.

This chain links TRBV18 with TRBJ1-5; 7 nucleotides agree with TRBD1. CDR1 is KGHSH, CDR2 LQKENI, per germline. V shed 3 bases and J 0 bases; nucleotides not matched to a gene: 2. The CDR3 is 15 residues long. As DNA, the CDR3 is TGTGCCAGCTCACCGGACAGGCCTAGCAATCAGCCCCAGCATTTT. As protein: CASSPDRPSNQPQHF.

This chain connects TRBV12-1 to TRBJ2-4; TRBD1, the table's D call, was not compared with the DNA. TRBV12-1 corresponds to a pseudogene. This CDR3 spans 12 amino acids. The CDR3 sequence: CASSRTENIQYF. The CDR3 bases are TGTGCCAGCAGTAGAACAGAGAACATTCAGTACTTC.

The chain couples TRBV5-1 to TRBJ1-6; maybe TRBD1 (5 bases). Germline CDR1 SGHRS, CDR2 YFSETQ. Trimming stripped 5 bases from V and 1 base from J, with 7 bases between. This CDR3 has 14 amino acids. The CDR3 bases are TGCGCCAGCAGGCAGGGTTCCTATAATTCACCCCTCCACTTT. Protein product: CASRQGSYNSPLHF.

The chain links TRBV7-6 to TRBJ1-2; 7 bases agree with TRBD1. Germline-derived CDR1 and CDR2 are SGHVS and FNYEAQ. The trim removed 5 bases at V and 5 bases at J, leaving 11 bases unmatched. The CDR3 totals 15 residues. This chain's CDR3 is CASSPPTGSGYGYTF. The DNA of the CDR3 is TGTGCCAGCAGCCCCCCGACAGGGAGCGGGTATGGCTACACCTTC.

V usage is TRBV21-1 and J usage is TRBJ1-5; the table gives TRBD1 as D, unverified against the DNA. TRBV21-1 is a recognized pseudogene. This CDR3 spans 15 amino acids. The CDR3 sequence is CASSKVNSTNQPQHF. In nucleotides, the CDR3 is TGTGCCAGCAGCAAAGTGAACAGCACCAATCAGCCCCAGCATTTT.

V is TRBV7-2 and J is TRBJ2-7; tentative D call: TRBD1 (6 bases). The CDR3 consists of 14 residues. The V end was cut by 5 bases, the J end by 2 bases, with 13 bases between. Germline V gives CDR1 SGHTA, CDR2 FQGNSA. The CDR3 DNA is TGTGCCAGCAGCACAGGGTCGGGAACCTACGAGCAGTACTTC. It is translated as CASSTGSGTYEQYF.

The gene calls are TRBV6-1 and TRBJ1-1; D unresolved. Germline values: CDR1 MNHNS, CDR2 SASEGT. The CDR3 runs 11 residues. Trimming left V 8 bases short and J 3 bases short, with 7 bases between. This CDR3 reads CASQVHTEAFF. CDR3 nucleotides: TGTGCCAGCCAGGTCCACACTGAAGCTTTCTTT.

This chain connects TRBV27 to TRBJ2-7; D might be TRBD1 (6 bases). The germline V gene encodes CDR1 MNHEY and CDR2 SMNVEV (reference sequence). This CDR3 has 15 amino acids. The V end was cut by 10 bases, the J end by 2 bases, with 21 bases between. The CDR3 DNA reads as TGTGCCACCTACGAGTCGGGACACGGGGCCTACGAGCAGTACTTC. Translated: CATYESGHGAYEQYF.

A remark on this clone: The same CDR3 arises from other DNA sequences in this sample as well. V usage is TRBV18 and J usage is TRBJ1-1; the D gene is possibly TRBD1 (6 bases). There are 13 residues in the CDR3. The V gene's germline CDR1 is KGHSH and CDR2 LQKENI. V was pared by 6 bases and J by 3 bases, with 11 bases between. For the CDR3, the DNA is TGTGCCAGCTCCCCGGGACAAGACACTGAAGCTTTCTTT. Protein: CASSPGQDTEAFF.

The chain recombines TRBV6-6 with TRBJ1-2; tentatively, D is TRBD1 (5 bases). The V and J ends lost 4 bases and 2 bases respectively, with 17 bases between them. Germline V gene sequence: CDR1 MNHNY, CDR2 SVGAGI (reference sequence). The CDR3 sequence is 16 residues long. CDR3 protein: CASSSPTDLLNYGYTF. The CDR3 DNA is TGTGCCAGCAGTTCCCCGACAGATCTACTAAACTATGGCTACACCTTC.

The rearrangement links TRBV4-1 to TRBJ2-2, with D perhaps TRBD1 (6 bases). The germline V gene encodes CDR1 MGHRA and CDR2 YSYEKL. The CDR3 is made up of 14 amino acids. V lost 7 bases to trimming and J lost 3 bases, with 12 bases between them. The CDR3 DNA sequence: TGCGCCAGCAAGCGGACAGAAGACACCGGGGAGCTGTTTTTT. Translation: CASKRTEDTGELFF.

CDR3 nucleotide sequence: TGTGCCAGCAGCTTAGGTCGGACAGGGCCTAATGAAAAACTGTTTTTT. As protein: CASSLGRTGPNEKLFF. This chain links TRBV7-2 with TRBJ1-4; 8 nucleotides line up with TRBD1. This CDR3 comprises 16 residues. V shed 1 base, J shed 3 bases, and the junction held 4 bases outside the gene matches. CDR1 and CDR2 (germline): SGHTA, FQGNSA.

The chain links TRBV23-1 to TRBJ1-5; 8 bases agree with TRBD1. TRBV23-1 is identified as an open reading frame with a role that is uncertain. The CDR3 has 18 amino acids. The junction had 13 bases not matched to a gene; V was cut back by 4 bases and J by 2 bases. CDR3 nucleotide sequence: TGCGCCAGCAGTCCCTCCGCCGGACAGGGCGGGCGCAATCAGCCCCAGCATTTT. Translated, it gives CASSPSAGQGGRNQPQHF.

The CDR3 DNA follows: TGCGCCAGCAGCTTAATTGGGGGCTCTAATGAAAAACTGTTTTTT. As protein: CASSLIGGSNEKLFF. This chain uses TRBV5-1 with TRBJ1-4; the D gene is possibly TRBD1 (6 bases). Trimming took off 2 bases at V and 3 bases at J, with 11 bases between the two ends. The CDR3 consists of 15 residues. Per germline, CDR1 SGHRS and CDR2 YFSETQ. The whole variable domain, remainder taken from reference TRBV5-1 and TRBJ1-4, is KAGVTQTPRYLIKTRGQQVTLSCSPISGHRSVSWYQQTPGQGLQFLFEYFSETQRNKGNFPGRFSGRQFSNSRSEMNVSTLELGDSALYLCASSLIGGSNEKLFFGSGTQLSVL.

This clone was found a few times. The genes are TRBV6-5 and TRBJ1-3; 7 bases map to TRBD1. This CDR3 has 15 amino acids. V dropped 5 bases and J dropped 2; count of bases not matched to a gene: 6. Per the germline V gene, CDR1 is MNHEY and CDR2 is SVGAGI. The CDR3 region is CASSPQGNPGNTIYF. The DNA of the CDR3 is TGTGCCAGCAGTCCACAGGGGAACCCTGGAAACACCATATATTTT.

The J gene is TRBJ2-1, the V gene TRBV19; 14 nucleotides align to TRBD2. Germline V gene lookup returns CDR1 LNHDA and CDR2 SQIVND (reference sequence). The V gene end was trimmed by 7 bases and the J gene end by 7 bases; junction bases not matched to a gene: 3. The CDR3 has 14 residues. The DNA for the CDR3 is TGTGCCAGTATTGGGACTAGCGGGGGAAATGAGCAGTTCTTC. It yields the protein CASIGTSGGNEQFF.

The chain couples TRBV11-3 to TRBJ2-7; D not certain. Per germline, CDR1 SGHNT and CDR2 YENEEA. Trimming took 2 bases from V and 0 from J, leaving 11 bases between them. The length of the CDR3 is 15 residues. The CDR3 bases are TGTGCCAGCAGCTTAAGTTCTTCGAGCTCCTACGAGCAGTACTTC. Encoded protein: CASSLSSSSSYEQYF.

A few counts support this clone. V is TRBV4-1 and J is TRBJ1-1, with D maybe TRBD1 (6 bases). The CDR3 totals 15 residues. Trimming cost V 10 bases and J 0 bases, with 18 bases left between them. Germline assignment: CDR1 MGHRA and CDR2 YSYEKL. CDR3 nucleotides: TGCGCCACCGAGCCCTTGACAGGACTGAACACTGAAGCTTTCTTT. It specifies CATEPLTGLNTEAFF.

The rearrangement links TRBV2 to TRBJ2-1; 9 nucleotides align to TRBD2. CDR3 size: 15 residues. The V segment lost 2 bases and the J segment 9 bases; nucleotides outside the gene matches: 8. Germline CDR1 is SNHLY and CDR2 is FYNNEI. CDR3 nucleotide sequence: TGTGCCAGCAGTGAATCAGCGGGGGGCCGTAGTGAGCAGTTCTTC. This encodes CASSESAGGRSEQFF.

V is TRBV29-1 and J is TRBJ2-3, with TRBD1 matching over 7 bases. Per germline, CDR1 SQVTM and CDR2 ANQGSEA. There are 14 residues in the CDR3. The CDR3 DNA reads TGCAGTCAGGCGTACGGACAGGGCACAGATACGCAGTATTTT. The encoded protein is CSQAYGQGTDTQYF.

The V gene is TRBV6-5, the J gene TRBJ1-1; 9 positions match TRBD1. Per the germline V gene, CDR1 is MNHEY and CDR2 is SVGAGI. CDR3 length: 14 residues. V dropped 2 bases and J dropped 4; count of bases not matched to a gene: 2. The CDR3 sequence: CASSYPDRGTEAFF. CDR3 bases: TGTGCCAGCAGTTACCCGGACAGGGGCACTGAAGCTTTCTTT.